The entry below gives a single T cell receptor (beta chain) sequence along with its context. This record comes from a study of identical twins. TCRdb independently ran MiXCR on the 5' RACE reads; one entry per CDR3 protein. The sample lists 1.5 million to 2 million distinct CDR3 sequences, around a third seen once, with 0.27% in the top ten. Trimming cost V 1 base and J 6 bases; bases outside gene matches: 6. Looked up from germline, CDR1 is DFQATT and CDR2 is SNEGSKA (reference sequence). This CDR3 comprises 14 residues. Sequencing was performed on cord blood. The chain recombines TRBV20-1 with TRBJ2-1, with 7 bases matching TRBD2. The TCR originated in a newborn girl in good health. CDR3 DNA: TGCAGTGCTAGAGGGGGCGGGAGATTCAATGAGCAGTTCTTC. Amino acid sequence: CSARGGGRFNEQFF.